This entry concerns a single TCR beta chain. Its antigen remains unknown. This specimen belongs to a study of cytomegalovirus exposure and HLA in healthy donors. Study-level results: Highest at DRB1 and lowest at HLA-C, TCR association rates differed among HLA loci in a later analysis. Follow-up analysis seemed to connect common viral pathogens with several of the most significant clusters identified. Immune exposure information comprised only CMV serostatus.

Germline V lookup: CDR1 SNHLY, CDR2 FYNNEI. The CDR3 contains 14 residues. V lost 4 bases, J lost 0 bases, and 9 bases lay in between. The primer mix had 60 Vbeta and 13 Jbeta primers. Measured with immunoSEQ multiplex PCR; TCRdb has only the in-frame clones, and not every one. Of about 180,000 clones in the sample, 82% are singletons; the top ten hold less than 2%. This clonotype was sampled from a man aged 35 to 55 in good health and CMV-seronegative. The sequenced material came from PBMCs. The chain employs TRBV2 and TRBJ1-1; D uncertain. The CDR3 spells CASSGQELNTEAFF. CDR3 nucleotide sequence: TGTGCCAGCAGTGGCCAGGAATTGAACACTGAAGCTTTCTTT.